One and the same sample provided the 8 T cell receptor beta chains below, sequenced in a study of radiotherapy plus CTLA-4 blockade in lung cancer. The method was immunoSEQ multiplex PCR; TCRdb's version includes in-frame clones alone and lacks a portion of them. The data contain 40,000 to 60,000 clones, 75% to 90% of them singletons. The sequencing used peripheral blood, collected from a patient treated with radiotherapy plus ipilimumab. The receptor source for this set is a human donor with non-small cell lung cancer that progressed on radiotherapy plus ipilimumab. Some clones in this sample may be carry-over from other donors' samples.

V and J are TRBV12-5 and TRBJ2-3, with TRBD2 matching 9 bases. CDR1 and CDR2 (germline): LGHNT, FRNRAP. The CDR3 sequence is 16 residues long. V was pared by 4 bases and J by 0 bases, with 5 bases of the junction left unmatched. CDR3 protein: CASGSRTSASTDTQYF. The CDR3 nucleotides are TGTGCTAGTGGTTCCCGGACTAGCGCAAGCACAGATACGCAGTATTTT.

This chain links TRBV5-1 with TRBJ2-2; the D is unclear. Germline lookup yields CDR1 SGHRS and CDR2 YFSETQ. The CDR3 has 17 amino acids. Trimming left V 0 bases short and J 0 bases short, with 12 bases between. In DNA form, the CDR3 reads TGCGCCAGCAGCTTGGCTTCTTTGCGGACGAACACCGGGGAGCTGTTTTTT. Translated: CASSLASLRTNTGELFF.

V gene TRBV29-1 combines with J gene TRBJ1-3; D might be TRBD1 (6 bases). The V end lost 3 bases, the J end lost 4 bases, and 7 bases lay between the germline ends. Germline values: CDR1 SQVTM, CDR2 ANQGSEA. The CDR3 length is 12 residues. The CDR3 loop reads CSVDTGGNTIYF. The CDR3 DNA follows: TGCAGCGTTGATACAGGGGGAAACACCATATATTTT. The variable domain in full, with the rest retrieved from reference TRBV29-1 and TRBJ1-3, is SAVISQKPSRDICQRGTSLTIQCQVDSQVTMMFWYRQQPGQSLTLIATANQGSEATYESGFVIDKFPISRPNLTFSTLTVSNMSPEDSSIYLCSVDTGGNTIYFGEGSWLTVV.

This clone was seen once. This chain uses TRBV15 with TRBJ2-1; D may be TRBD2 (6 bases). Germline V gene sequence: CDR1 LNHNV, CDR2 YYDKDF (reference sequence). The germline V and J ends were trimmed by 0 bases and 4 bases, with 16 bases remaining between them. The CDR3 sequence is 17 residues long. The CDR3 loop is CATSRDFEWGDYNEQFF. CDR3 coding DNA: TGTGCCACCAGCAGAGATTTTGAGTGGGGGGATTACAATGAGCAGTTCTTC. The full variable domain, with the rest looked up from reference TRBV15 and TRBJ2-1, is DAMVIQNPRYQVTQFGKPVTLSCSQTLNHNVMYWYQQKSSQAPKLLFHYYDKDFNNEADTPDNFQSRRPNTSFCFLDIRSPGLGDTAMYLCATSRDFEWGDYNEQFFGPGTRLTVL.

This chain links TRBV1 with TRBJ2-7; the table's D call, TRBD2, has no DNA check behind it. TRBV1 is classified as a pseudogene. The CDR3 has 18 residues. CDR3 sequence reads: CTSSRTPPGGLAPYEQYF. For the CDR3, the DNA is TGCACCAGCAGCCGGACGCCACCGGGGGGACTAGCCCCCTACGAGCAGTACTTC.

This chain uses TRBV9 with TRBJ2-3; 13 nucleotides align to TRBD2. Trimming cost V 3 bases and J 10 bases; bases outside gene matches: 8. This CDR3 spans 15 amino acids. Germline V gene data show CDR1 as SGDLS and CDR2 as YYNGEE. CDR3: CASSAGGLAGLAQYF. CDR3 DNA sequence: TGTGCCAGCAGCGCGGGGGGACTAGCGGGATTAGCGCAGTATTTT. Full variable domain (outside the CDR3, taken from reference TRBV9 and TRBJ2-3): DSGVTQTPKHLITATGQRVTLRCSPRSGDLSVYWYQQSLDQGLQFLIQYYNGEERAKGNILERFSAQQFPDLHSELNLSSLELGDSALYFCASSAGGLAGLAQYFGPGTRLTVL.

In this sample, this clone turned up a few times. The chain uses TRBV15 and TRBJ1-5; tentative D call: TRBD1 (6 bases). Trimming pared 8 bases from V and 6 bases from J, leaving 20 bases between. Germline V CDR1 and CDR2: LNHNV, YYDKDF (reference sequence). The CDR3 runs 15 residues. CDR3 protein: CATGGGRVASQPQHF. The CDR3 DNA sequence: TGTGCCACCGGGGGGGGCAGGGTGGCAAGTCAGCCCCAGCATTTT.

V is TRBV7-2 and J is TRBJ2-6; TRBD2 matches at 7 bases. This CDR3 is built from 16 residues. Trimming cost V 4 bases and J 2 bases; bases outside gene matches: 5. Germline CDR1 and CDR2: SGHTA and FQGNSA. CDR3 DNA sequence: TGTGCCAGCAGCTCCAGGGAGGGTGCTGGGGCCAACGTCCTGACTTTC. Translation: CASSSREGAGANVLTF.